The sequence of this T cell receptor (beta chain) was determined in a study of T cells in Graves' hyperthyroidism and ophthalmopathy. Germline V gene sequence: CDR1 SGHVS, CDR2 FQNEAQ. This CDR3 has 16 residues. The J segment lost 5 bases and the V segment lost 8 bases, leaving 14 bases of the junction unmatched. TCR beta CDR3 sequences were amplified from RNA transcripts. The HTBI set primed first-round TCR CDR3 RT-PCR. MiXCR, applied by TCRdb to the multiplex PCR reads, yields one record per CDR3 protein. The data hold roughly 500,000 distinct CDR3 sequences, with about 14% observed a single time. PBMCs came from more than 9 ml fresh peripheral blood. A remark on this clonotype: The antigen is unknown.

Points from the study as a whole: Blood shared most expanded thyroid clonotypes above 0.001.

The sequence was collected from a woman aged 25 to 39 with Graves' hyperthyroidism that later progressed to Graves' ophthalmopathy. Sequencing was performed on blood. The chain employs TRBV7-8 and TRBJ2-2, with 7 bases fitting TRBD1. CDR3 nucleotides: TGTGCCAGCTCACCTGTGACAGGGTCGCGGACCGGGGAGCTGTTTTTT. Its translation is CASSPVTGSRTGELFF.